These 12 T cell receptor beta chains share one sample of origin, sequenced in a study of human T cells and chemical hapten exposure. Time point here: healthy volunteer bleed at 6 weeks. Sequencing started from total RNA isolated from unfractionated whole blood. TCRdb passed the RACE reads through MiXCR, listing each CDR3 protein once. The sample has some 65,000 distinct CDR3 sequences, about 6% seen once. Material: whole blood. All receptors derive from a female donor in good health. Some clones in this sample may be carry-over from other donors' samples.

This clonotype has only a few counts. The chain joins TRBV5-6 to TRBJ1-2; 8 bases align to TRBD1. The CDR3 runs to 16 residues. Germline CDR1 and CDR2: SGHDT and YYEEEE. V trimming: 0 bases; J trimming: 6 bases; junction bases outside the gene matches: 10. The CDR3 nucleotides read TGTGCCAGCAGCTTGGACCGGGACAGGAATGTCAATGGCTACACCTTC. Translated: CASSLDRDRNVNGYTF.

This clonotype has a count of ten or more. V gene TRBV29-1 combines with J gene TRBJ2-7; TRBD2 matches at 11 bases. With V trimmed by 5 bases and J by 4 bases, 10 bases remained unmatched. Germline-derived CDR1 and CDR2 are SQVTM and ANQGSEA. This CDR3 region has 15 residues. The CDR3 spells CSVSPGTSGKYEQYF. The CDR3 DNA reads as TGCAGCGTTTCGCCTGGGACTAGCGGAAAATACGAGCAGTACTTC.

This chain connects TRBV14 to TRBJ2-7; a possible D gene is TRBD1 (7 bases). Germline loops: CDR1 SGHDN, CDR2 FVKESK. V gave up 1 base and J gave up 1 base, with 14 bases separating them. CDR3 size: 16 residues. The CDR3 here is CASSQGWAGGSYEQYF. The CDR3 nucleotides read TGTGCCAGCAGCCAAGGGTGGGCAGGGGGGTCCTACGAGCAGTACTTC.

The gene calls are TRBV15 and TRBJ1-1; D unclear. The CDR3 covers 14 residues. Germline V lookup: CDR1 LNHNV, CDR2 YYDKDF (reference sequence). With 1 base removed from V and 1 base from J, the gap between germline ends came to 7 bases. The CDR3 loop reads CATSRVAGNTEAFF. CDR3 nucleotides: TGTGCCACCAGCAGAGTGGCGGGGAACACTGAAGCTTTCTTT.

For the CDR3, the DNA is TGTGCCATCAGTGAGGGAGCGGGCTACCAAGAGACCCAGTACTTC. This gives the protein CAISEGAGYQETQYF. The chain recombines TRBV10-3 with TRBJ2-5; tentatively, D is TRBD2 (6 bases). The CDR3 spans 15 residues. The germline V gene encodes CDR1 ENHRY and CDR2 SYGVKD. V lost 2 bases and J lost 0, with 10 bases in between.

This clonotype was seen a few times. J is TRBJ1-1 and V is TRBV27; D uncertain. Germline V gives CDR1 MNHEY, CDR2 SMNVEV (reference sequence). CDR3 length: 14 amino acids. V was clipped by 0 bases and J by 4 bases, with 9 bases between them. The CDR3 loop is CASSLSPGGTEAFF. CDR3 DNA sequence: TGTGCCAGCAGTTTATCGCCAGGTGGCACTGAAGCTTTCTTT.

This clonotype was counted many times. This chain uses TRBV2 with TRBJ2-4, with TRBD2 identical over 9 bases. The CDR3 spans 17 residues. CDR1 and CDR2 from the germline V gene are SNHLY and FYNNEI. After removal of 8 bases from V and 2 bases from J, the junction contained 13 bases not matched to a gene. The CDR3 loop reads CASGSAGGPNTKNIQYF. In DNA, the CDR3 is TGTGCCAGCGGGTCGGCGGGAGGGCCTAATACCAAAAACATTCAGTACTTC.

This clonotype is termed medium-sized. CDR3 amino acids: CASRAQISTDTQYF. The CDR3 bases are TGTGCCAGCAGAGCACAAATTAGCACAGATACGCAGTATTTT. This chain joins TRBV28 and TRBJ2-3, with unresolved D. The CDR3 consists of 14 residues. Trimming removed 6 bases from V and 0 bases from J, with 10 bases in between. Germline CDR1 MDHEN, CDR2 SYDVKM.

This clonotype was observed many times. The chain joins TRBV3-1 to TRBJ2-3; D is perhaps TRBD1 (6 bases). Germline V gene sequence: CDR1 LGHDT, CDR2 YNNKEL (reference sequence). Trimming took off 4 bases at V and 1 base at J, with 18 bases between the two ends. This CDR3 comprises 17 residues. In nucleotides, the CDR3 is TGTGCCAGCAGCCTGCAGTTCCGGGACATACGCACAGATACGCAGTATTTT. This sequence encodes CASSLQFRDIRTDTQYF.

This clonotype was detected many times. The rearrangement uses TRBV5-1 and TRBJ2-3; TRBD1 matches at 7 bases. After removal of 4 bases from V and 0 bases from J, the junction contained 5 bases not matched to a gene. CDR1 SGHRS and CDR2 YFSETQ come from the germline V gene. The CDR3 runs to 15 residues. CDR3 in amino acids: CASSRRQGSTDTQYF. Written as DNA, the CDR3 is TGCGCCAGCAGCCGTCGACAGGGCAGCACAGATACGCAGTATTTT.

In this sample, this clonotype turned up a few times. The gene calls are TRBV12-3 or TRBV12-4 and TRBJ2-1; 8 bases match TRBD1. This CDR3 has 12 amino acids. The trim removed 11 bases at V and 4 bases at J, leaving 4 bases unmatched. The CDR3 protein is CAVDRGYNEQFF. In nucleotides, the CDR3 is TGTGCCGTAGACAGGGGTTACAATGAGCAGTTCTTC.

The chain has TRBV10-3 and TRBJ2-5, with TRBD2 matching over 13 bases. Germline loops: CDR1 ENHRY, CDR2 SYGVKD. The CDR3 loop spans 16 amino acids. Trimming at V came to 5 bases and at J to 5 bases, leaving 8 bases not matched to a gene. CDR3: CAISSGTSGTSETQYF. The CDR3 bases are TGTGCCATCAGTAGCGGGACTAGCGGGACTTCGGAGACCCAGTACTTC.